The 23 T cell receptor beta chains reported below all come from one sample, sequenced in a study of CD8 T cells in Susac syndrome. RNA amounts of roughly 0.45 to 1 ug underwent reverse transcription with random hexamers. TCRdb called the immunoSEQ multiplex PCR reads again in MiXCR, with one record for every CDR3 protein. The data hold approximately 150,000 distinct CDR3 sequences, with roughly nine tenths observed a single time. The sample consisted of CD4+ T cells from PBMCs. The receptors originated from a human donor in good health.

The gene calls are TRBV15 and TRBJ2-5; 7 bases match TRBD2. CDR3 size: 13 residues. V shed 8 bases, J shed 0 bases, and the junction held 3 bases outside the gene matches. The germline gives CDR1 LNHNV, CDR2 YYDKDF (reference sequence). The CDR3 loop reads CATRRGYQETQYF. CDR3 bases: TGTGCCACCCGGCGGGGGTACCAAGAGACCCAGTACTTC. Complete variable domain (other parts from reference TRBV15 and TRBJ2-5): DAMVIQNPRYQVTQFGKPVTLSCSQTLNHNVMYWYQQKSSQAPKLLFHYYDKDFNNEADTPDNFQSRRPNTSFCFLDIRSPGLGDTAMYLCATRRGYQETQYFGPGTRLLVL.

V usage is TRBV5-1 and J usage is TRBJ2-5, with D perhaps given as TRBD1 or TRBD2 (5 bases each). V lost 0 bases, J lost 1 base, and 13 bases lay in between. This CDR3 is 16 amino acids long. Looked up from germline, CDR1 is SGHRS and CDR2 is YFSETQ. CDR3 in DNA: TGCGCCAGCAGCTTGGCCGTGGGGACCGTCCAAGAGACCCAGTACTTC. Amino acids: CASSLAVGTVQETQYF.

The gene calls are TRBV27 and TRBJ2-3; no clear D. The germline CDR1 and CDR2 sequences are MNHEY and SMNVEV (reference sequence). V lost 0 bases, J lost 0 bases, and 7 bases lay in between. The CDR3 is 15 amino acids. The CDR3 bases are TGTGCCAGCAGTTTATCGGGTCGAAGCACAGATACGCAGTATTTT. Encoded protein: CASSLSGRSTDTQYF.

The chain recombines TRBV7-9 with TRBJ2-2; 7 bases fit TRBD1. The CDR3 extends over 16 amino acids. Trimming cost V 5 bases and J 2 bases; bases outside gene matches: 8. CDR1 is SEHNR, CDR2 FQNEAQ, per germline (reference sequence). This CDR3 reads CASSQGGRLNTGELFF. In nucleotides, the CDR3 is TGTGCCAGCAGCCAAGGGGGCCGCCTCAACACCGGGGAGCTGTTTTTT.

The chain combines TRBV6-2 or TRBV6-3 with TRBJ2-6; no definite D call. Trimming shortened V by 7 bases and J by 2 bases, and 6 bases separated the two germline ends. Germline loops: CDR1 MNHEY, CDR2 SVGEGT. The CDR3 has 13 amino acids. The CDR3 DNA reads as TGTGCCAGCAACGCCCCTGGGGCCAACGTCCTGACTTTC. Amino acid sequence: CASNAPGANVLTF.

The chain combines TRBV20-1 with TRBJ1-4; D remains unclear. The CDR3 contains 14 residues. V gave up 3 bases and J gave up 0 bases, with 8 bases separating them. From germline, CDR1 is DFQATT and CDR2 SNEGSKA (reference sequence). CDR3 DNA sequence: TGCAGTGCTAGGTCCGGCTCAACTAATGAAAAACTGTTTTTT. Encoded protein: CSARSGSTNEKLFF.

The chain combines TRBV25-1 with TRBJ1-1, with 11 bases aligning to TRBD1. Germline V gene sequence: CDR1 MGHDK, CDR2 SYGVNS. Unmatched junction bases numbered 8, after V lost 4 bases and J lost 1 base. The CDR3 loop spans 17 amino acids. CDR3: CASSVVGQGAANTEAFF. For the CDR3, the DNA is TGTGCCAGCAGTGTCGTCGGACAGGGGGCGGCGAACACTGAAGCTTTCTTT.

V is TRBV7-8 and J is TRBJ2-1; the D gene is possibly TRBD1 (6 bases). This CDR3 comprises 14 residues. The ends were cut back, 5 bases at V and 6 bases at J, with 14 bases in the middle. Per germline, CDR1 SGHVS and CDR2 FQNEAQ. The CDR3 here is CASSHRQVSNEQFF. As DNA, the CDR3 is TGTGCCAGCAGCCACAGACAGGTCTCCAATGAGCAGTTCTTC.

The gene calls are TRBV7-9 and TRBJ2-1; 7 bases are a match to TRBD2. Germline V lookup: CDR1 SEHNR, CDR2 FQNEAQ (reference sequence). Trimming cost V 2 bases and J 6 bases; bases outside gene matches: 4. The CDR3 loop spans 14 amino acids. The CDR3 nucleotides read TGTGCCAGCAGCTTATCAGGGACTACCAATGAGCAGTTCTTC. Its protein product is CASSLSGTTNEQFF.

This clonotype has just one count. The J gene is TRBJ2-7, the V gene TRBV9; TRBD1 agrees at 9 bases. CDR3 length: 17 residues. Looked up from germline, CDR1 is SGDLS and CDR2 is YYNGEE. After removal of 4 bases from V and 6 bases from J, the junction contained 17 bases not matched to a gene. CDR3 in DNA: TGTGCCAGCAGCCCCCGAGGCAGGGGGACAGGGCTATTCGAGCAGTACTTC. It yields the protein CASSPRGRGTGLFEQYF. The whole variable domain, filled in from reference TRBV9 and TRBJ2-7, reads DSGVTQTPKHLITATGQRVTLRCSPRSGDLSVYWYQQSLDQGLQFLIQYYNGEERAKGNILERFSAQQFPDLHSELNLSSLELGDSALYFCASSPRGRGTGLFEQYFGPGTRLTVT.

V and J are TRBV4-3 and TRBJ1-5; D call uncertain. From germline, CDR1 is LGHNA and CDR2 YSLEER. The CDR3 totals 15 residues. Trimming removed 0 bases from V and 3 bases from J, with 9 bases in between. Here the CDR3 DNA reads TGCGCCAGCAGCCAAGAAAGGAGTTTCAATCAGCCCCAGCATTTT. This gives the protein CASSQERSFNQPQHF.

This clonotype came up once. This chain links TRBV2 with TRBJ2-5, with D possibly called TRBD1 or TRBD2 (5 bases each). Trimming stripped 5 bases from V and 6 bases from J, with 16 bases between. The CDR3 consists of 14 residues. CDR1 and CDR2 (germline): SNHLY, FYNNEI. CDR3 loop: CASSRTQGVQTQYF. DNA of the CDR3: TGTGCCAGCAGTAGGACTCAAGGGGTGCAGACCCAGTACTTC.

The rearrangement uses TRBV6-2 or TRBV6-3 and TRBJ2-5; D gene ambiguous. This CDR3 has 14 residues. The V end was cut by 2 bases, the J end by 2 bases, with 9 bases between. Germline CDR1 MNHEY, CDR2 SVGEGT. The CDR3 bases are TGTGCCAGCAGTTACCCGGACCGTCAAGAGACCCAGTACTTC. As protein: CASSYPDRQETQYF.

This clonotype was seen only once. The V call is TRBV6-2 or TRBV6-3, the J call TRBJ1-4; D might be TRBD1 (6 bases). V was pared by 5 bases and J by 7 bases, with 14 bases between. The CDR3 runs to 14 residues. From germline, CDR1 is MNHEY and CDR2 SVGEGT. In DNA form, the CDR3 reads TGTGCCAGCAGTCGGACAGCGAGCAGTGAAAAACTGTTTTTT. It specifies CASSRTASSEKLFF.

The chain is built from TRBV20-1 and TRBJ1-6, with 7 bases that match TRBD1. From germline, CDR1 is DFQATT and CDR2 SNEGSKA (reference sequence). The CDR3 totals 14 residues. V was clipped by 4 bases and J by 6 bases; unmatched bases: 6. Here the CDR3 DNA reads TGCAGTGCTAAGTTCACAGGGGCTAATTCACCCCTCCACTTT. It codes for CSAKFTGANSPLHF.

The V gene is TRBV4-3, the J gene TRBJ2-3; D is uncertain. Trimming pared 0 bases from V and 2 bases from J, leaving 6 bases between. CDR3 length equals 14 residues. In germline, CDR1 is LGHNA, CDR2 YSLEER. CDR3 region: CASSQDRYTDTQYF. CDR3 DNA sequence: TGCGCCAGCAGCCAAGATAGGTACACAGATACGCAGTATTTT.

The rearrangement links TRBV7-6 to TRBJ1-1; the match to TRBD1 covers 10 bases. The CDR3 totals 13 residues. V trimming: 5 bases; J trimming: 3 bases; junction bases outside the gene matches: 0. Germline V gene sequence: CDR1 SGHVS, CDR2 FNYEAQ. The CDR3 DNA reads as TGTGCCAGCAGCGGGACAGGGGACACTGAAGCTTTCTTT. Protein product: CASSGTGDTEAFF.

This chain connects TRBV5-1 to TRBJ1-1; TRBD1 agrees at 7 bases. CDR1 and CDR2 from the germline V gene are SGHRS and YFSETQ. V shed 4 bases and J 1 base; nucleotides not matched to a gene: 10. There are 16 residues in the CDR3. CDR3 residues: CASSPRAGGTNTEAFF. CDR3 in DNA: TGCGCCAGCAGCCCCCGGGCAGGGGGGACGAACACTGAAGCTTTCTTT.

This chain connects TRBV20-1 to TRBJ2-3, with 8 bases that match TRBD2. Germline trimming cut 0 bases from V and 4 bases from J; bases unmatched to any gene: 9. The germline gives CDR1 DFQATT, CDR2 SNEGSKA (reference sequence). CDR3 size: 16 residues. The CDR3 bases are TGCAGTGCTAGAGACCCGCTCGGGGGGGCCGCAGATACGCAGTATTTT. Residues: CSARDPLGGAADTQYF.

This clonotype was recorded once. V gene TRBV3-1 combines with J gene TRBJ2-7, with no clear D. With 4 bases removed from V and 1 base from J, the gap between germline ends came to 14 bases. The CDR3 is made up of 15 amino acids. Germline V gives CDR1 LGHDT, CDR2 YNNKEL (reference sequence). The DNA for the CDR3 is TGTGCCAGCAGCCCCCAGTGGGTAGGGTCCTACGAGCAGTACTTC. Its translation: CASSPQWVGSYEQYF.

The chain links TRBV5-1 to TRBJ2-7; D tentatively fits TRBD1 or TRBD2 (5 bases each). There are 14 residues in the CDR3. Trimming cost V 4 bases and J 3 bases, with 14 bases left between them. CDR1 and CDR2 (germline): SGHRS, YFSETQ. CDR3 nucleotide sequence: TGCGCCAGCAGCAACGGGGACGTTAACTACGAGCAGTACTTC. Protein product: CASSNGDVNYEQYF. Drawing the rest from reference TRBV5-1 and TRBJ2-7, the complete variable domain is KAGVTQTPRYLIKTRGQQVTLSCSPISGHRSVSWYQQTPGQGLQFLFEYFSETQRNKGNFPGRFSGRQFSNSRSEMNVSTLELGDSALYLCASSNGDVNYEQYFGPGTRLTVT.

The chain couples TRBV28 to TRBJ2-7; 8 bases are shared with TRBD2. With V trimmed by 9 bases and J by 1 base, 11 bases remained unmatched. The CDR3 is 15 residues long. CDR1 is MDHEN, CDR2 SYDVKM, per germline. The DNA for the CDR3 is TGTGCCAGTAAAGCGGGAGAATTACTTTCCTACGAGCAGTACTTC. This sequence encodes CASKAGELLSYEQYF.

V gene TRBV9 combines with J gene TRBJ1-4; no clear D gene. V was trimmed by 2 bases and J by 0 bases, leaving 5 bases between them. CDR3 length: 14 residues. Germline CDR1 and CDR2: SGDLS and YYNGEE. CDR3 sequence: CASSVGATNEKLFF. The CDR3 nucleotides are TGTGCCAGCAGCGTCGGAGCAACTAATGAAAAACTGTTTTTT.